The T cell receptor (beta chain) described here comes from a study of blood T cell repertoires in COVID-19. Study at large: Sites across the United States, Italy and Spain contributed samples from acute and convalescent COVID-19. In each case, the material was cDNA or gDNA derived from T cells, B-cell-depleted T cells, or PBMCs.

Trimming shortened V by 2 bases and J by 8 bases, and 12 bases separated the two germline ends. The CDR3 is 13 residues long. The germline gives CDR1 MNHNY, CDR2 SVGAGI (reference sequence). Per the authors' pipeline: Reference gene primer amplification gave estimated nucleated cell counts. Sequencing used immunoSEQ multiplex PCR; TCRdb keeps in-frame clones, though not all of them. For V, J and clone size, that table is used; D and trimming come from the DNA. The sample lists fewer than 350,000 clones, roughly nine tenths occurring once. The V and J genes are TRBV6-6 and TRBJ1-2; D unresolved. The sequencing input was peripheral blood. This receptor was obtained from a woman in her 30s with COVID-19, enrolled during active disease. CDR3 region: CASSYPIGSGYTF. The CDR3 DNA sequence: TGTGCCAGCAGTTACCCTATCGGGTCCGGCTACACCTTC.